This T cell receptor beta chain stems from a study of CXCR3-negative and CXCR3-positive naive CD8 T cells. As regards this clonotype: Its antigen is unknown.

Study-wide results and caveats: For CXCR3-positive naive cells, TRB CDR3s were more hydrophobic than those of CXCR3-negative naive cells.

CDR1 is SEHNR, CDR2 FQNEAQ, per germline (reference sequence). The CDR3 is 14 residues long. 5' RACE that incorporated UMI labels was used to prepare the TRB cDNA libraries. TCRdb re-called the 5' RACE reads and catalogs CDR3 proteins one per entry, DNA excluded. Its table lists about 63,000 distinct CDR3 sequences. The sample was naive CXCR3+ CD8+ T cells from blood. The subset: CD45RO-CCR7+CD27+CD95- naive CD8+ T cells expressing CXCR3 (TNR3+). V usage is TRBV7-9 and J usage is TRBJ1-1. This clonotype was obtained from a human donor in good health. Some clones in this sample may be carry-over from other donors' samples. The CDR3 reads CASAPDFLDTEAFF. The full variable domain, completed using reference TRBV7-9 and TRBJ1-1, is DTGVSQNPRHKITKRGQNVTFRCDPISEHNRLYWYRQTLGQGPEFLTYFQNEAQLEKSRLLSDRFSAERPKGSFSTLEIQRTEQGDSAMYLCASAPDFLDTEAFFGQGTRLTVV.